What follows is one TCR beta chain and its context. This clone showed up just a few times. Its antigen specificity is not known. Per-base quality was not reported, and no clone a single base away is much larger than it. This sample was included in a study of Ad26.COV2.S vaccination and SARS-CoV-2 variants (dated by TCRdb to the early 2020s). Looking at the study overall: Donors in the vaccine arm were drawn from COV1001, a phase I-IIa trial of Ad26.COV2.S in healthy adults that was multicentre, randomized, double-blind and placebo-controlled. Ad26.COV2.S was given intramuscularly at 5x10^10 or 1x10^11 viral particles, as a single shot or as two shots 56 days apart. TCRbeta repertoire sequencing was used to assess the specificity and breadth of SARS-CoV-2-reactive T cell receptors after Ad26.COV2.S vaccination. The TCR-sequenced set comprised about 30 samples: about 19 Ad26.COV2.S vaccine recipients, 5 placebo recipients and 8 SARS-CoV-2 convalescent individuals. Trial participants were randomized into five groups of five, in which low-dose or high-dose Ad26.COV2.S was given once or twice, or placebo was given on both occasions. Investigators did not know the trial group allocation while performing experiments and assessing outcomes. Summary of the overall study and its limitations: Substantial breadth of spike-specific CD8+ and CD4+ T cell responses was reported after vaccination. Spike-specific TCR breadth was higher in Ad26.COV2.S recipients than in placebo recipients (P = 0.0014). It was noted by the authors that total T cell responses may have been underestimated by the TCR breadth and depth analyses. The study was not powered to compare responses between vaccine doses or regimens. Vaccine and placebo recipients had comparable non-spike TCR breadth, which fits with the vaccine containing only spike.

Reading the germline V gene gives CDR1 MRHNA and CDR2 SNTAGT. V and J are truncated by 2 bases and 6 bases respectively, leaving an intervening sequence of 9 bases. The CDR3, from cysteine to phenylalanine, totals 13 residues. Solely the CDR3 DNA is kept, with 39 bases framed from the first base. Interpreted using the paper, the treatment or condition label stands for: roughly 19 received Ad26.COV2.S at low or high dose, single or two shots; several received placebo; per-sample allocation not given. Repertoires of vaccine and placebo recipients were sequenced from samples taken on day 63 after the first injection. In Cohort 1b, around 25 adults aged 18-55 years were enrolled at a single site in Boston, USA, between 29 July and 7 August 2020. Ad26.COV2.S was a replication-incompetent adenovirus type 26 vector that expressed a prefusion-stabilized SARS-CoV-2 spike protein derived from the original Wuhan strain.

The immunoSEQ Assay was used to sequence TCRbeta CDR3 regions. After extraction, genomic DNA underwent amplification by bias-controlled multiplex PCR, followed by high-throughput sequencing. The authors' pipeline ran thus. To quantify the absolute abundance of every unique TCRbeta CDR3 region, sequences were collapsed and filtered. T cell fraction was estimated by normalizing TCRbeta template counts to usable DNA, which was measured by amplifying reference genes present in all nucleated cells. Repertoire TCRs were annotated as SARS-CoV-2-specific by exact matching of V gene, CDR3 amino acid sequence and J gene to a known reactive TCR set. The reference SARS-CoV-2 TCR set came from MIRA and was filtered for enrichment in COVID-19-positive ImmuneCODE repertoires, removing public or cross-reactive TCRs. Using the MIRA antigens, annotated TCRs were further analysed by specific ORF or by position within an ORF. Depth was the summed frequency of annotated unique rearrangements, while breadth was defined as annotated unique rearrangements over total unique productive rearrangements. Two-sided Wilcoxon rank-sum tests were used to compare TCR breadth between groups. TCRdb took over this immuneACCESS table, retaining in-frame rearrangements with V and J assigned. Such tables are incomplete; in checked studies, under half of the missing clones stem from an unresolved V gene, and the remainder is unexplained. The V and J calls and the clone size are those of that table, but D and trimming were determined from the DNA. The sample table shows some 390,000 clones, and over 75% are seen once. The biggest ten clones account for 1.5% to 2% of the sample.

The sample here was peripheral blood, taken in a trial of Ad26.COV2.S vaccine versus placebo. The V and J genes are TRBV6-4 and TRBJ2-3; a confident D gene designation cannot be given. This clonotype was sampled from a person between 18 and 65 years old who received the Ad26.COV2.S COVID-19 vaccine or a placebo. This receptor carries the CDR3 CASSDRAEDTQYF. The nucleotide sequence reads TGTGCCAGCAGTGACCGGGCCGAGGATACGCAGTATTTT.